The 9 T cell receptor beta chains below all came from one sample that was sequenced in a study of T cell responses to AZD1222 COVID-19 vaccine. The data were produced by immunoSEQ multiplex PCR, yet TCRdb's version contains in-frame clones alone and is incomplete. The sample carries some 130,000 clones, about 93% recorded once. The sample here was peripheral blood, taken 28 days after the second AZD1222 dose. The receptors come from an adult who received the AZD1222 COVID-19 vaccine.

The V and J genes are TRBV7-9 and TRBJ1-2; no clear D. This CDR3 spans 13 amino acids. Germline V lookup: CDR1 SEHNR, CDR2 FQNEAQ (reference sequence). V lost 0 bases and J 8 bases, leaving 10 bases between the germline ends. CDR3 sequence (DNA): TGTGCCAGCAGCTTAGCCCCCTCCGTGGGCTACACCTTC. The encoded protein is CASSLAPSVGYTF.

This chain uses TRBV3-1 (or the pseudogene TRBV3-2) with TRBJ2-1; 10 bases align to TRBD2. Per germline, CDR1 LGHDT and CDR2 YNNKEL (reference sequence). The CDR3 is 16 amino acids. After removal of 1 base from V and 4 bases from J, the junction contained 4 bases not matched to a gene. Here the CDR3 reads CASSQVAGGFYNEQFF. The CDR3 nucleotides are TGTGCCAGCAGCCAAGTAGCGGGGGGTTTTTACAATGAGCAGTTCTTC.

There are a few counts of this clone. J is TRBJ1-2 and V is TRBV19; D gene ambiguous. The germline V gene encodes CDR1 LNHDA and CDR2 SQIVND (reference sequence). Trimming shortened V by 5 bases and J by 4 bases, and 17 bases separated the two germline ends. This CDR3 region has 15 residues. The CDR3 DNA follows: TGTGCCAGTAGTTGGAAGCAGCAGCCCCTCTATGGCTACACCTTC. It encodes CASSWKQQPLYGYTF.

The chain combines TRBV7-9 with TRBJ1-1; no reliable D call. Trimming took off 1 base at V and 6 bases at J, with 9 bases between the two ends. Germline V lookup: CDR1 SEHNR, CDR2 FQNEAQ (reference sequence). The CDR3 is made up of 13 amino acids. Here the CDR3 DNA reads TGTGCCAGCAGCTTAGAGGTTTCCCCTGAAGCTTTCTTT. The encoded protein is CASSLEVSPEAFF. Supplemented by reference TRBV7-9 and TRBJ1-1, the full variable domain reads DTGVSQNPRHKITKRGQNVTFRCDPISEHNRLYWYRQTLGQGPEFLTYFQNEAQLEKSRLLSDRFSAERPKGSFSTLEIQRTEQGDSAMYLCASSLEVSPEAFFGQGTRLTVV.

V and J are TRBV6-2 or TRBV6-3 and TRBJ1-2; D not resolved. CDR3 length: 12 amino acids. Germline CDR1 and CDR2: MNHEY and SVGEGT. Trimming pared 0 bases from V and 4 bases from J, leaving 3 bases between. CDR3 sequence: CASSYSAYGYTF. CDR3 in DNA: TGTGCCAGCAGTTACTCGGCCTATGGCTACACCTTC.

This chain links TRBV5-6 with TRBJ1-2, with a weak D call TRBD1 (5 bases). V lost 1 base, J lost 1 base, and 17 bases lay in between. Germline loops: CDR1 SGHDT, CDR2 YYEEEE. This CDR3 has 17 residues. DNA of the CDR3: TGTGCCAGCAGCTTGCCCCCGGGTCGGAGGGGTAACTATGGCTACACCTTC. Translated, it gives CASSLPPGRRGNYGYTF.

The rearrangement joins TRBV4-2 to TRBJ1-4; a weak D match, TRBD1 (5 bases). Germline CDR1 LGHNA, CDR2 YNFKEQ. The length of the CDR3 is 14 residues. V lost 3 bases and J lost 3, with 8 bases in between. CDR3 sequence (DNA): TGTGCCAGCAGCCAGGGGGACGCTAATGAAAAACTGTTTTTT. This translates into CASSQGDANEKLFF.

The chain joins TRBV4-1 to TRBJ1-1, with 10 nucleotides matching TRBD1. There are 16 residues in the CDR3. Trimming at V came to 4 bases and at J to 4 bases, leaving 9 bases not matched to a gene. Germline CDR1 and CDR2: MGHRA and YSYEKL. Written as DNA, the CDR3 is TGCGCCAGCAGCCCCCCCCGGGACAGGGGACCCACTGAAGCTTTCTTT. This encodes CASSPPRDRGPTEAFF.

The genes are TRBV28 and TRBJ1-2; 7 nucleotides match TRBD1. The V gene's germline CDR1 is MDHEN and CDR2 SYDVKM. CDR3 size: 15 residues. V shed 1 base, J shed 0 bases, and the junction held 2 bases outside the gene matches. CDR3: CASSLYRGANYGYTF. CDR3 in DNA: TGTGCCAGCAGTTTATACAGGGGCGCTAACTATGGCTACACCTTC.